The 20 T cell receptor beta chains presented below share a single source sample, sequenced in a study of blood T cell repertoires in COVID-19. Using immunoSEQ multiplex PCR, the repertoire was profiled, and TCRdb retains in-frame clones only, with some absent. The sample has about 490,000 clones, 75% to 90% seen once. Sequenced sample: peripheral blood. The receptors were sampled from a human donor in a cohort sampled during active COVID-19.

V and J are TRBV10-3 and TRBJ2-1; 15 nucleotides line up with TRBD2. CDR1 is ENHRY and CDR2 is SYGVKD in the germline V gene. V shed 10 bases, J shed 7 bases, and the junction held 5 bases outside the gene matches. The length of the CDR3 is 14 residues. The CDR3 sequence: CASRTSGGGNEQFF. CDR3 DNA: TGTGCCAGCCGGACTAGCGGGGGGGGGAATGAGCAGTTCTTC.

There are a few counts of this clone. The chain combines TRBV4-2 with TRBJ1-1, with D perhaps matching TRBD1 (6 bases). The CDR3 sequence is 18 residues long. Germline V gene lookup returns CDR1 LGHNA and CDR2 YNFKEQ. With 1 base removed from V and 1 base from J, the gap between germline ends came to 19 bases. Here the CDR3 DNA reads TGTGCCAGCAGCCAAGCGGACGGCAACAGGGCTGGGAACACTGAAGCTTTCTTT. It codes for CASSQADGNRAGNTEAFF.

The V gene is TRBV10-2, the J gene TRBJ1-1, with 7 bases matching TRBD1. Germline assignment: CDR1 WSHSY and CDR2 SAAADI. The CDR3 is made up of 12 amino acids. Germline trimming cut 6 bases from V and 4 bases from J; bases unmatched to any gene: 2. DNA of the CDR3: TGCGCCAGCAGCGCAGGGGGCACTGAAGCTTTCTTT. Amino acids: CASSAGGTEAFF.

Only a few counts were recorded for this clone. The CDR3 sequence: CASRLATLPGNQPQHF. CDR3 DNA sequence: TGTGCCAGCAGGCTGGCGACCCTACCGGGGAATCAGCCCCAGCATTTT. The chain couples TRBV28 to TRBJ1-5; D is unclear. Germline V gene data show CDR1 as MDHEN and CDR2 as SYDVKM. The germline V and J ends were trimmed by 6 bases and 4 bases, with 19 bases remaining between them. The CDR3 runs to 16 residues.

This clone was recorded a few times. V is TRBV7-2 and J is TRBJ2-3; D is unclear. Trimming cost V 1 base and J 6 bases, with 11 bases left between them. The germline gives CDR1 SGHTA, CDR2 FQGNSA. The CDR3 runs to 14 residues. DNA of the CDR3: TGTGCCAGCAGCTTAGGGCTCTTCATCGATACGCAGTATTTT. Translation gives CASSLGLFIDTQYF.

Many counts were recorded for this clone. The chain links TRBV4-3 to TRBJ1-5; weak D call: TRBD1 (6 bases). V lost 3 bases, J lost 3 bases, and 12 bases lay in between. Germline CDR1 reads LGHNA; CDR2 reads YSLEER. The CDR3 sequence is 15 residues long. The CDR3 sequence is CASSQEQGNNQPQHF. The DNA for the CDR3 is TGCGCCAGCAGCCAGGAACAGGGCAACAATCAGCCCCAGCATTTT.

As for this clone: Different DNA sequences within this sample yield the same CDR3. This chain joins TRBV18 and TRBJ2-7, with TRBD1 matching over 9 bases. The germline V gene has CDR1 KGHSH and CDR2 LQKENI. This CDR3 is 14 amino acids long. J was trimmed by 3 bases and V by 3 bases; bases with no gene match: 3. The DNA for the CDR3 is TGTGCCAGCTCACCCGGGACAGGGAACTACGAGCAGTACTTC. Its protein product is CASSPGTGNYEQYF.

The CDR3 DNA reads TGTGCCAGCAGCATCCCGAATCAGCCCCAGCATTTT. Its translation: CASSIPNQPQHF. The V gene is TRBV7-2, the J gene TRBJ1-5, with D unresolved. Germline assignment: CDR1 SGHTA and CDR2 FQGNSA. The CDR3 runs 12 residues. V lost 5 bases to trimming and J lost 4 bases, with 6 bases between them.

The CDR3 nucleotides read TGCGCCAGCAGTCTGGACAGGGGGCAGTCTGAAGCTTTCTTT. It translates to CASSLDRGQSEAFF. The rearrangement uses TRBV5-1 and TRBJ1-1, with TRBD1 identical over 11 bases. The CDR3 length is 14 residues. Losses at the gene ends were 5 bases for V and 6 bases for J; bases not matched to a gene: 6. CDR1 is SGHRS, CDR2 YFSETQ, per germline.

The gene calls are TRBV18 and TRBJ2-7, with TRBD1 matching over 8 bases. Per germline, CDR1 KGHSH and CDR2 LQKENI. The CDR3 length is 15 residues. V was clipped by 6 bases and J by 6 bases; unmatched bases: 13. The CDR3 loop reads CASSPIRGQDFEQYF. The CDR3 nucleotides are TGTGCCAGCTCCCCAATAAGGGGACAGGACTTCGAGCAGTACTTC.

This clone was picked up one time. The V call is TRBV9, the J call TRBJ2-4; weak D call: TRBD2 (7 bases). V was pared by 0 bases and J by 0 bases, with 13 bases between. Per germline, CDR1 SGDLS and CDR2 YYNGEE. The CDR3 sequence is 17 residues long. The CDR3 nucleotides read TGTGCCAGCAGCGTAGCACCAGCGGGACAAGCCAAAAACATTCAGTACTTC. Residues: CASSVAPAGQAKNIQYF.

This clone appeared a single time. The J gene is TRBJ2-1, the V gene TRBV5-4, with TRBD2 matching over 7 bases. Germline V CDR1 and CDR2: SGHNT, YYREEE (reference sequence). The CDR3 runs to 16 residues. The V gene end was trimmed by 0 bases and the J gene end by 4 bases; junction bases not matched to a gene: 7. The CDR3 here is CASSLGLSSGYNEQFF. The DNA for the CDR3 is TGTGCCAGCAGCTTGGGCCTGAGTAGCGGGTACAATGAGCAGTTCTTC.

A single count supports this clone. The V gene is TRBV6-5, the J gene TRBJ2-3; 10 bases are shared with TRBD2. Trimming at V came to 5 bases and at J to 6 bases, leaving 8 bases not matched to a gene. The germline gives CDR1 MNHEY, CDR2 SVGAGI. CDR3 length: 15 residues. In nucleotides, the CDR3 is TGTGCCAGCAGTACTCCGGGACTAGCGTGGGATACGCAGTATTTT. Amino acid sequence: CASSTPGLAWDTQYF.

V and J are TRBV5-5 and TRBJ1-6; D uncertain. The ends were cut back, 0 bases at V and 6 bases at J, with 13 bases in the middle. Germline CDR1 reads SGHKS; CDR2 reads YYEKEE (reference sequence). CDR3 size: 16 residues. The CDR3 nucleotides are TGTGCCAGCAGCTTGGGTCGCGGCGGTGGTAATTCACCCCTCCACTTT. This encodes CASSLGRGGGNSPLHF.

The rearrangement joins TRBV7-9 to TRBJ2-3; 8 bases are a match to TRBD2. Germline lookup yields CDR1 SEHNR and CDR2 FQNEAQ (reference sequence). There are 17 residues in the CDR3. V shed 5 bases and J 1 base; nucleotides not matched to a gene: 11. In DNA, the CDR3 is TGTGCCAGCAGCCCATCAATTTTAGCGGGACGCACAGATACGCAGTATTTT. The encoded protein is CASSPSILAGRTDTQYF. Complete variable domain (other parts from reference TRBV7-9 and TRBJ2-3): DTGVSQNPRHKITKRGQNVTFRCDPISEHNRLYWYRQTLGQGPEFLTYFQNEAQLEKSRLLSDRFSAERPKGSFSTLEIQRTEQGDSAMYLCASSPSILAGRTDTQYFGPGTRLTVL.

This clone has more than one count but fewer than ten. The chain recombines TRBV29-1 with TRBJ1-5; D perhaps matches TRBD1 (6 bases). Germline values: CDR1 SQVTM, CDR2 ANQGSEA. The CDR3 contains 15 residues. The ends were cut back, 4 bases at V and 0 bases at J, with 13 bases in the middle. The chain's CDR3 is CSVASGQLSNQPQHF. CDR3 nucleotide sequence: TGCAGCGTTGCCTCAGGACAGCTTAGCAATCAGCCCCAGCATTTT.

The chain carries TRBV6-5 and TRBJ1-1, with 7 bases aligning to TRBD1. The junction had 4 bases not matched to a gene; V was cut back by 9 bases and J by 0 bases. Germline CDR1 reads MNHEY; CDR2 reads SVGAGI. The CDR3 sequence is 13 residues long. The CDR3 here is CASDREMNTEAFF. In DNA, the CDR3 is TGTGCCAGTGACAGGGAGATGAACACTGAAGCTTTCTTT.

This chain joins TRBV24-1 and TRBJ2-5; 12 bases agree with TRBD2. Germline V gene sequence: CDR1 KGHDR, CDR2 SFDVKD. CDR3 length: 15 residues. The V segment lost 3 bases and the J segment 2 bases; nucleotides outside the gene matches: 0. The CDR3 region is CATSDGTSGQETQYF. CDR3 sequence (DNA): TGTGCCACCAGTGATGGGACTAGCGGGCAAGAGACCCAGTACTTC.

The CDR3 sequence: CAGRARAVETQYF. The CDR3 DNA follows: TGTGCCGGGAGAGCTAGAGCTGTAGAGACCCAGTACTTC. This chain joins TRBV21-1 and TRBJ2-5; TRBD2 is the table's D call and was not checked against the DNA. TRBV21-1 is termed a pseudogene. The CDR3 spans 13 residues.

The rearrangement uses TRBV19 and TRBJ1-3, with 7 nucleotides matching TRBD1. The CDR3 is 14 residues long. The ends lost 3 bases at V and 7 bases at J; junction bases unmatched: 6. From germline, CDR1 is LNHDA and CDR2 SQIVND (reference sequence). The DNA of the CDR3 is TGTGCCAGTAGTATCGGGACAGCAAGGAACACCATATATTTT. Residues: CASSIGTARNTIYF. The entire variable domain, with the rest obtained from reference TRBV19 and TRBJ1-3, is as follows: DGGITQSPKYLFRKEGQNVTLSCEQNLNHDAMYWYRQDPGQGLRLIYYSQIVNDFQKGDIAEGYSVSREKKESFPLTVTSAQKNPTAFYLCASSIGTARNTIYFGEGSWLTVV.